These T cell receptor beta chains were read from a single sample in a study of brain T cells in children with intractable seizures. Measured with immunoSEQ multiplex PCR; TCRdb has only the in-frame clones, and not every one. The sample has 340,000 or so clones; roughly 92% are singletons. This sample comprised peripheral blood, obtained about 5 months after surgery. The receptors originated from a boy younger than two with tuberous sclerosis and intractable seizures. The CDR3 runs from the conserved cysteine through the conserved F or W. A D gene is named only where the DNA matches it firmly. A clone size is listed for some rows: how often the clone was seen (once, few, many), or a class if it is expanded.

j_gene,abundance,d_gene,v_gene,CDR3nt,CDR3aa
TRBJ2-3,.,.,TRBV18,TGTGCCAGCTCACCGTATAAAAGCATGGGTCACACAGATACGCAGTATTTT,CASSPYKSMGHTDTQYF
TRBJ1-1,.,.,TRBV7-3,TGTGCCAGCAGCCCCCGTATGAACACTGAAGCTTTCTTT,CASSPRMNTEAFF
TRBJ2-1,.,.,TRBV7-9,TGTGCCAGCAGCTTGGCGGAGCCCCAGGAGGGGGATGAGCAGTTCTTC,CASSLAEPQEGDEQFF
TRBJ1-2,once,.,TRBV16,TGTGCCAGCAGCCAACGGGACCGAGCTAACTATGGCTACACCTTC,CASSQRDRANYGYTF
TRBJ2-3,.,.,TRBV4-1,TGCGCCAGCAGCCCCTACTCTAGGGGGACCACAGATACGCAGTATTTT,CASSPYSRGTTDTQYF
TRBJ2-1,.,TRBD2,TRBV19,TGTGCCAGTAGTATTGGAGCGGGAGGTGAGCAGTTCTTC,CASSIGAGGEQFF
TRBJ2-1,.,TRBD1,TRBV11-1,TGTGCCAGCAGCATGACTCCGGGACAGGGGATCGGTGAGCAGTTCTTC,CASSMTPGQGIGEQFF
TRBJ1-2,.,.,TRBV15,TGTGCCACCAGCAGAGATCTCCAGTCTCCCTTTTTGGCCAACCTCTACGGCTACACCTTC,CATSRDLQSPFLANLYGYTF
TRBJ2-7,.,TRBD2,TRBV7-9,TGTGCCAGCAGCTTAAGCGGGAGTTTTTACGAGCAGTACTTC,CASSLSGSFYEQYF
TRBJ2-7,.,.,TRBV13,TGTGCCAGCAGCTTGGGGAGCTTGGGTGAGCAGTACTTC,CASSLGSLGEQYF
TRBJ2-7,.,TRBD2,TRBV10-1,TGCGCCATTAGGAAAAAGACTAGCGGGGGGGCCATGCAGTACTTC,CAIRKKTSGGAMQYF
TRBJ1-5,.,.,TRBV7-9,TGTGCCAGCAGCACGCAGGGGAACCAGCCCCAGCATTTT,CASSTQGNQPQHF
TRBJ1-4,.,.,TRBV21-1,TGTGCCAGCAGCAAAGCGGTCGACCCCGATTCCGAAAAACTGTTTTTT,CASSKAVDPDSEKLFF
TRBJ2-2,.,TRBD2,TRBV3-1/TRBV3-2,TGTGCCAGCAGCCAATATACACGGGGGAGGGACACCGGGGAGCTGTTTTTT,CASSQYTRGRDTGELFF
TRBJ1-6,.,.,TRBV7-8,TGTGCCAGCAGCTTGGGTCTTCTCACACCCCTCCACTTT,CASSLGLLTPLHF
TRBJ2-7,.,.,TRBV7-2,TGTGCCAGCAGCTTAGGAGACGAGCAGTACTTC,CASSLGDEQYF
TRBJ1-1,once,.,TRBV3-1/TRBV3-2,TGTGCCAGCAGCCTCCACTCCCCGAACACTGAAGCTTTCTTT,CASSLHSPNTEAFF
TRBJ1-4,many,.,TRBV19,TGTGCCAGTAGTACCAGGATGACTAATGAAAAACTGTTTTTT,CASSTRMTNEKLFF
TRBJ2-2,.,.,TRBV10-3,TGTGCCATCAGTGAGGGCACCGGGGAGCTGTTTTTT,CAISEGTGELFF
TRBJ2-1,.,.,TRBV7-6,TGTGCCAGCAGCACGCCCGGAGGTAGCGACCACAATGAGCAGTTCTTC,CASSTPGGSDHNEQFF
TRBJ2-1,.,.,TRBV12-3/TRBV12-4,TGTGCCAGCAGTCCCCGGGTCAATGAGCAGTTCTTC,CASSPRVNEQFF
TRBJ1-2,.,.,TRBV7-9,TGTGCCAGCAGCTTTAATTTCTATGGCTACACCTTC,CASSFNFYGYTF
TRBJ2-7,.,TRBD1,TRBV23-1,TGCGCCAGCAGTCGACCGACAGGGAACCCTTACGAGCAGTACTTC,CASSRPTGNPYEQYF
TRBJ2-1,.,.,TRBV9,TGTGCCAGCAGCACTGGGGATGAGCAGTTCTTC,CASSTGDEQFF
TRBJ1-5,.,TRBD1,TRBV28,TGTGCCAGCAGTTTGGGACAGGCACCTTATCAGCCCCAGCATTTT,CASSLGQAPYQPQHF
TRBJ1-2,.,TRBD1,TRBV12-3/TRBV12-4,TGTGCCAGCAGTTACGGACAGGGGGCAGGCTACACCTTC,CASSYGQGAGYTF
TRBJ1-5,few,TRBD1,TRBV24-1,TGTGCCACCAGTGACTCAGACAGGGCGGGTCGGCCCCAGCATTTT,CATSDSDRAGRPQHF
TRBJ2-7,.,.,TRBV6-6,TGTGCCAGCAGCGGGAACTACGAGCAGTACTTC,CASSGNYEQYF
TRBJ2-7,.,.,TRBV10-2,TGCGCCAGCAGTGGCCAGGGCTACGAGCAGTACTTC,CASSGQGYEQYF
TRBJ2-6,.,.,TRBV7-8,TGTGCCAGCAGCCGCCAGGGTTTTGGGGCCAACGTCCTGACTTTC,CASSRQGFGANVLTF
TRBJ1-3,.,TRBD1,TRBV2,TGTGCCAGCAACTACAGGGGGGGAAACACCATATATTTT,CASNYRGGNTIYF
TRBJ1-1,.,.,TRBV19,TGTGCCAGTAGTATTGGGGGGGGCACTGAAGCTTTCTTT,CASSIGGGTEAFF
TRBJ1-1,.,.,TRBV5-6,TGTGCCAGCAGTCTCGACAGAAACACTGAAGCTTTCTTT,CASSLDRNTEAFF
TRBJ2-1,.,.,TRBV7-3,TGTGCCAGCAGCTCCCGACTAGGCCATGAGCAGTTCTTC,CASSSRLGHEQFF
TRBJ1-6,.,.,TRBV30,TGTGCCTGGAGTGTAGGATATTCACCCCTCCACTTT,CAWSVGYSPLHF
TRBJ2-1,.,.,TRBV19,TGTGCCAGTAGTATTGGGTTCACACGGGGCTCCTACAATGAGCAGTTCTTC,CASSIGFTRGSYNEQFF
TRBJ1-5,.,.,TRBV5-1,TGCGCCAGCTCCTGGACATCGGGCAATCAGCCCCAGCATTTT,CASSWTSGNQPQHF
TRBJ2-4,.,.,TRBV28,TGTGCCAGCAGTCTGGACGGATGGGTAGCCAAAAACATTCAGTACTTC,CASSLDGWVAKNIQYF
TRBJ1-5,.,.,TRBV4-1,TGCGCCAGCAGCCAAGATCACCAGGGAAGGAATCAGCCCCAGCATTTT,CASSQDHQGRNQPQHF
TRBJ2-7,few,.,TRBV6-1,TGTGCCAGCAGTGAACAGTCAGGGGACGCCTACGAGCAGTACTTC,CASSEQSGDAYEQYF
TRBJ2-7,.,.,TRBV1,TGCACCAGCAGCCGACTAGCGGGCCACTACGAGCAGTACTTC,CTSSRLAGHYEQYF
TRBJ2-5,.,.,TRBV3-1/TRBV3-2,TGTGCCAGCAGCCAAGCTGGGGTAGGGGAGACCCAGTACTTC,CASSQAGVGETQYF
TRBJ2-2,.,TRBD1,TRBV2,TGTGCCAGCAGAGTGCCCCGGGACAGGGGGACCGGGGAGCTGTTTTTT,CASRVPRDRGTGELFF
TRBJ1-1,.,TRBD1,TRBV18,TGTGCCAGCTCTCCGACAGGGGAACGGGACACTGAAGCTTTCTTT,CASSPTGERDTEAFF
TRBJ1-5,.,.,TRBV6-5,TGTGCCAGCAGTTACGGCGGGTGGGATCAGCCCCAGCATTTT,CASSYGGWDQPQHF
TRBJ1-5,.,.,TRBV6-2/TRBV6-3,TGTGCCAGCAGTTACTCGTGGGGCAATCAGCCCCAGCATTTT,CASSYSWGNQPQHF
TRBJ2-5,.,.,TRBV7-9,TGTGCCAGCAGCTTAGGGGGTTCTAGTGGGTACCAAGAGACCCAGTACTTC,CASSLGGSSGYQETQYF
TRBJ2-7,.,TRBD1,TRBV5-1,TGCGCCAGCAGCCCACCGACTGGCAGACAGGGGGCCTACGAGCAGTACTTC,CASSPPTGRQGAYEQYF
TRBJ2-1,.,.,TRBV4-1,TGCGCCAGCAGCCAGCGCCATGAGCAGTTCTTC,CASSQRHEQFF
TRBJ2-1,.,.,TRBV6-5,TGTGCCAGCAGTTTATCGCTCTATTCCAATGAGCAGTTCTTC,CASSLSLYSNEQFF
TRBJ2-3,.,.,TRBV3-1/TRBV3-2,TGTGCCAGCAGCCAGTCAGATACGCAGTATTTT,CASSQSDTQYF
TRBJ2-1,once,.,TRBV11-3,TGTGCCAGCAGCTTTGGATATGAGCAGTTCTTC,CASSFGYEQFF
TRBJ1-4,.,TRBD1,TRBV5-5,TGTGCCAGCAGCGCCCTTGAGGACAGGGAGAATGAAAAACTGTTTTTT,CASSALEDRENEKLFF
TRBJ2-5,.,.,TRBV9,TGTGCCAGCAGCGGACCCCAGATACAATACCAAGAGACCCAGTACTTC,CASSGPQIQYQETQYF
TRBJ2-1,.,.,TRBV29-1,TGCAGCGTCGAACCGACAGCCTCCTACAATGAGCAGTTCTTC,CSVEPTASYNEQFF
TRBJ1-2,.,TRBD1,TRBV6-5,TGTGCCAGCAGTCCTCAGTGGGGACAGGGCTATGGCTACACCTTC,CASSPQWGQGYGYTF
TRBJ2-1,.,TRBD2,TRBV11-2,TGTGCCAGCAGCTTCCCCGTTTTACTAGCGGGATCCCTCAATGAGCAGTTCTTC,CASSFPVLLAGSLNEQFF
TRBJ1-1,.,.,TRBV6-6,TGTGCCAGCAGTCTTCAGGGTGTGGGTTCAACTGAAGCTTTCTTT,CASSLQGVGSTEAFF
TRBJ2-3,.,TRBD2,TRBV6-4,TGTGCCAGCAGTGACGTTGGCAGGGTAGCTAGCGGGAGGGCGGGAGATACGCAGTATTTT,CASSDVGRVASGRAGDTQYF
TRBJ1-5,.,.,TRBV5-1,TGCGCCAGCAGCTTGGCTGACAGCTACAATCAGCCCCAGCATTTT,CASSLADSYNQPQHF